This T cell receptor (beta chain) is drawn from a study of OX40 agonist ivuxolimab in advanced cancers. Study-wide background: In this trial design, patients received ivuxolimab intravenously at 0.01 to 10 mg/kg every 2 weeks. Participants could have had prior anti-PD-1, anti-PD-L1 or anti-CTLA-4 therapy, and less than 45% had some.

This table comes from immunoSEQ multiplex PCR, and its TCRdb copy is limited to in-frame clones, with some not included. Among roughly 60,000 clones listed, approximately 94% were seen once. This clone occurred once. CDR3 length: 16 residues. Germline CDR1 MGHRA, CDR2 YSYEKL. Trimming took 0 bases from V and 0 from J, leaving 11 bases between them. This chain connects TRBV4-1 to TRBJ1-1, with D perhaps matching TRBD1 (5 bases). This specimen was CD4+ or CD8+ T cells sorted from blood, taken in a trial of the OX40 agonist ivuxolimab. The TCR sequence derives from an adult with an advanced solid tumor such as melanoma, head and neck, liver or kidney cancer. The CDR3 DNA reads TGCGCCAGCAGCCAAGATTTGGGGACTGTGAACACTGAAGCTTTCTTT. Translation: CASSQDLGTVNTEAFF.